These 32 T cell receptor beta chains came from one sample sequenced in a study of T cells after yellow fever vaccination. TCRdb called the 5' RACE reads again in MiXCR, with one record for every CDR3 protein. The sample shows 150,000 to 200,000 distinct CDR3 sequences, approximately 6.2% of them seen only once. The source was CD4+ T cells sorted from PBMCs, collected on the day of the first yellow fever vaccination. The source of these receptors is a man aged 18 to 30 who received the YFV17D yellow fever vaccine.

This rearrangement joins TRBV7-2 to TRBJ2-5; D ambiguous. This CDR3 region has 14 residues. V was shortened by 1 base and J by 4 bases, with 10 bases between the two germline ends. Per the germline V gene, CDR1 is SGHTA and CDR2 is FQGNSA. In DNA, the CDR3 is TGTGCCAGCAGCTTAGTGGCTGTACGAGAGACCCAGTACTTC. Translating it yields CASSLVAVRETQYF.

This clonotype was found a few times. The chain carries TRBV11-1 and TRBJ2-1; maybe TRBD2 (6 bases). V lost 0 bases to trimming and J lost 5 bases, with 26 bases between them. The length of the CDR3 is 20 residues. CDR1 is SGHAT, CDR2 FQDESV, per germline (reference sequence). CDR3 bases: TGTGCCAGCAGCTTAGCGCGAGGGCTTTTCGGGGAGGCGTCGAACAATGAGCAGTTCTTC. This encodes CASSLARGLFGEASNNEQFF.

This clonotype turned up a few times. This chain connects TRBV4-1 to TRBJ1-4; tentative D call: TRBD1 (5 bases). With 8 bases removed from V and 5 bases from J, the gap between germline ends came to 15 bases. In germline, CDR1 is MGHRA, CDR2 YSYEKL. This CDR3 is built from 14 residues. CDR3 in DNA: TGCGCCAGCCGGGGGAGGCAGGGAAATGAAAAACTGTTTTTT. It codes for CASRGRQGNEKLFF.

This clonotype was observed a few times. The gene calls are TRBV9 and TRBJ2-3, with 12 bases aligning to TRBD2. Germline assignment: CDR1 SGDLS and CDR2 YYNGEE. With V trimmed by 0 bases and J by 6 bases, 11 bases remained unmatched. CDR3 size: 18 residues. The CDR3 is CASSVGILAGGPTDTQYF. DNA for the CDR3: TGTGCCAGCAGCGTAGGAATCCTAGCGGGGGGGCCAACGGATACGCAGTATTTT.

Many counts were recorded for this clonotype. The chain joins TRBV6-5 to TRBJ1-5, with D possibly matching TRBD1 (6 bases). V lost 6 bases and J lost 1, with 16 bases in between. This CDR3 contains 16 residues. The germline V gene encodes CDR1 MNHEY and CDR2 SVGAGI. CDR3 nucleotide sequence: TGTGCCAGCAGCCCCGGGGGGGCTTCAAGCAATCAGCCCCAGCATTTT. This gives the protein CASSPGGASSNQPQHF.

The chain joins TRBV5-4 to TRBJ2-7; TRBD2 matches 7 bases. The CDR3 covers 15 residues. Looked up from germline, CDR1 is SGHNT and CDR2 is YYREEE (reference sequence). V lost 0 bases to trimming and J lost 3 bases; unmatched junction nucleotides: 6. CDR3 coding DNA: TGTGCCAGCAGCTTGGATGGGGGGGGGATCTACGAGCAGTACTTC. Protein sequence: CASSLDGGGIYEQYF.

This clonotype has a handful of counts. The chain carries TRBV19 and TRBJ1-4, with D unresolved. This CDR3 is 15 amino acids long. CDR1 LNHDA and CDR2 SQIVND come from the germline V gene (reference sequence). Trimming took 6 bases from V and 5 from J, leaving 16 bases between them. This chain's CDR3 is CASSRAGDRNEKLFF. DNA of the CDR3: TGTGCCAGTAGCCGCGCCGGGGATCGGAATGAAAAACTGTTTTTT.

This clonotype was seen only a few times. V gene TRBV7-9 combines with J gene TRBJ1-2; D not certain. Deletions cut 4 bases from V and 6 bases from J, with 9 bases between. CDR1 SEHNR and CDR2 FQNEAQ come from the germline V gene (reference sequence). The CDR3 loop spans 12 amino acids. CDR3 nucleotide sequence: TGTGCCAGCAGCTCCCCGACGGATGGCTACACCTTC. Amino acid sequence: CASSSPTDGYTF.

This clonotype was seen only a few times. The chain combines TRBV7-2 with TRBJ1-6, with D hard to call. The CDR3 contains 13 residues. Germline V CDR1 and CDR2: SGHTA, FQGNSA. With 0 bases removed from V and 8 bases from J, the gap between germline ends came to 5 bases. CDR3 sequence (DNA): TGTGCCAGCAGCTTAGCGCATGATTCACCCCTCCACTTT. It yields the protein CASSLAHDSPLHF. Based on the CDR3 plus reference TRBV7-2 and TRBJ1-6, the full variable domain is GAGVSQSPSNKVTEKGKDVELRCDPISGHTALYWYRQSLGQGLEFLIYFQGNSAPDKSGLPSDRFSAERTGGSVSTLTIQRTQQEDSAVYLCASSLAHDSPLHFGNGTRLTVT.

This clonotype was detected ten times or more. The chain carries TRBV27 and TRBJ1-4; D might be TRBD1 (6 bases). CDR3 length equals 13 residues. Germline V gene data show CDR1 as MNHEY and CDR2 as SMNVEV (reference sequence). The germline V and J ends were trimmed by 7 bases and 8 bases, with 14 bases remaining between them. DNA for the CDR3: TGTGCCAGCAAAGAGGACAGACGAGAAAAACTGTTTTTT. Protein product: CASKEDRREKLFF. The full variable domain, in which reference TRBV27 and TRBJ1-4 provide the parts outside the CDR3, is EAQVTQNPRYLITVTGKKLTVTCSQNMNHEYMSWYRQDPGLGLRQIYYSMNVEVTDKGDVPEGYKVSRKEKRNFPLILESPSPNQTSLYFCASKEDRREKLFFGSGTQLSVL.

This clonotype was seen only a few times. V usage is TRBV7-2 and J usage is TRBJ2-5, with D unclear. This CDR3 is built from 14 residues. CDR1 and CDR2 from the germline V gene are SGHTA and FQGNSA. V was shortened by 1 base and J by 5 bases, with 11 bases between the two germline ends. CDR3 coding DNA: TGTGCCAGCAGCTTAGTGGCAGCTCTGGAGACCCAGTACTTC. Translated, it gives CASSLVAALETQYF. Filled out from reference TRBV7-2 and TRBJ2-5, the complete variable domain reads GAGVSQSPSNKVTEKGKDVELRCDPISGHTALYWYRQSLGQGLEFLIYFQGNSAPDKSGLPSDRFSAERTGGSVSTLTIQRTQQEDSAVYLCASSLVAALETQYFGPGTRLLVL.

This clonotype was seen ten or more times. The chain links TRBV7-2 to TRBJ1-3; TRBD1 agrees at 8 bases. The CDR3 totals 16 residues. Germline V gives CDR1 SGHTA, CDR2 FQGNSA. With 5 bases clipped from V and 1 base from J, the junction kept 7 bases outside the gene matches. CDR3: CASSVDRGASGNTIYF. CDR3 DNA: TGTGCCAGCAGCGTCGACAGGGGAGCATCTGGAAACACCATATATTTT.

As DNA, the CDR3 is TGTGCCACCAGTATCTTCGATGAGCAGTTCTTC. As protein: CATSIFDEQFF. The chain is built from TRBV24-1 and TRBJ2-1; D uncertain. Looked up from germline, CDR1 is KGHDR and CDR2 is SFDVKD. The CDR3 consists of 11 residues. The V gene lost 6 bases and the J gene lost 8 bases, with 7 bases spanning the gap.

Ten or more counts support this clonotype. The chain carries TRBV5-1 and TRBJ2-2, with 7 bases that match TRBD1. This CDR3 has 15 residues. V was clipped by 2 bases and J by 0 bases; unmatched bases: 1. The germline gives CDR1 SGHRS, CDR2 YFSETQ. The chain's CDR3 is CASSFGTANTGELFF. CDR3 sequence (DNA): TGCGCCAGCAGCTTCGGGACAGCGAACACCGGGGAGCTGTTTTTT.

The V gene is TRBV7-9, the J gene TRBJ1-2; a weak D match, TRBD1 (5 bases). This CDR3 is 13 amino acids long. V was cut by 2 bases and J by 4 bases, with 8 bases left in between. Per germline, CDR1 SEHNR and CDR2 FQNEAQ (reference sequence). The CDR3 here is CASSLQGIYGYTF. CDR3 nucleotide sequence: TGTGCCAGCAGCTTACAGGGTATCTATGGCTACACCTTC.

This chain uses TRBV29-1 with TRBJ2-2, with D unclear. The germline V gene has CDR1 SQVTM and CDR2 ANQGSEA. V lost 4 bases and J lost 0, with 6 bases in between. This CDR3 comprises 13 residues. Here the CDR3 reads CSVVDPNTGELFF. CDR3 nucleotides: TGCAGCGTTGTTGACCCGAACACCGGGGAGCTGTTTTTT.

The chain recombines TRBV18 with TRBJ2-1, with D uncertain. V was cut by 2 bases and J by 9 bases, with 11 bases left in between. This CDR3 spans 13 amino acids. Germline values: CDR1 KGHSH, CDR2 LQKENI. The CDR3 reads CASSPGVGSEQFF. CDR3 coding DNA: TGTGCCAGCTCACCAGGGGTAGGGTCTGAGCAGTTCTTC.

Many counts were recorded for this clonotype. V and J are TRBV19 and TRBJ2-1, with D perhaps assigned TRBD1 or TRBD2 (6 bases each). Trimming took 10 bases from V and 2 from J, leaving 15 bases between them. CDR3 length equals 14 residues. In germline, CDR1 is LNHDA, CDR2 SQIVND (reference sequence). The CDR3: CATARGTPYNEQFF. In DNA, the CDR3 is TGTGCCACCGCCCGCGGGACACCCTACAATGAGCAGTTCTTC.

This clonotype was recorded a few times. V and J are TRBV10-1 and TRBJ2-2; D not certain. Germline V CDR1 and CDR2: WNHNN, SYGVQD (reference sequence). The CDR3 consists of 15 residues. The V and J ends lost 0 bases and 6 bases respectively, with 11 bases between them. For the CDR3, the DNA is TGCGCCAGCAGTGAGTCTGGCCCTCTGGCCGGGGAGCTGTTTTTT. Amino acids: CASSESGPLAGELFF.

This clonotype appeared many times. The chain joins TRBV7-8 to TRBJ1-3, with 7 bases aligning to TRBD1. The J segment lost 0 bases and the V segment lost 1 base, leaving 6 bases of the junction unmatched. The CDR3 is made up of 17 amino acids. CDR1 SGHVS and CDR2 FQNEAQ come from the germline V gene. CDR3 in amino acids: CASSLVGGASSGNTIYF. For the CDR3, the DNA is TGTGCCAGCAGCTTAGTAGGGGGCGCCAGCTCTGGAAACACCATATATTTT.

The CDR3 region has the DNA TGTGCCAGCTCAGGGGAGGGCACTGAAGCTTTCTTT. It translates to CASSGEGTEAFF. The V and J genes are TRBV18 and TRBJ1-1; no clear D. The CDR3 length is 12 residues. V was clipped by 5 bases and J by 4 bases, with 8 bases between them. Germline V lookup: CDR1 KGHSH, CDR2 LQKENI.

In its sample, this clonotype was seen a few times. The J gene is TRBJ2-2, the V gene TRBV30, with a weak D call TRBD2 (6 bases). This CDR3 has 13 amino acids. Germline V lookup: CDR1 GTSNPN, CDR2 SVGIG (reference sequence). In DNA, the CDR3 is TGTGCTCTTGGGGCGGGGCAGAGGGGGGAGCTGTTTTTT. Residues: CALGAGQRGELFF.

The rearrangement links TRBV4-3 to TRBJ1-2; D is ambiguous. Deletions cut 4 bases from V and 8 bases from J, with 17 bases between. The CDR3 sequence is 14 residues long. The V gene's germline CDR1 is LGHNA and CDR2 YSLEER. This chain's CDR3 is CASSLAFATGGYTF. Written as DNA, the CDR3 is TGCGCCAGCAGCCTGGCCTTTGCGACCGGAGGCTACACCTTC.

Many counts were recorded for this clonotype. The V gene is TRBV5-1, the J gene TRBJ2-1; 9 bases line up with TRBD2. V gave up 4 bases and J gave up 0 bases; unmatched junction bases: 11. The germline CDR1 and CDR2 sequences are SGHRS and YFSETQ. There are 18 residues in the CDR3. The CDR3 region is CASSHLLRGGVSYNEQFF. Written as DNA, the CDR3 is TGCGCCAGCAGCCACCTCCTACGCGGGGGGGTCTCCTACAATGAGCAGTTCTTC.

This clonotype was seen repeatedly, ten times or more. The chain has TRBV12-3 or TRBV12-4 and TRBJ2-1, with TRBD2 as a possible D gene (5 bases). Trimming pared 4 bases from V and 8 bases from J, leaving 24 bases between. This CDR3 is built from 17 residues. CDR3 nucleotides: TGTGCCAGCAGTTACCGACCGTGGGGAGCCCTAATCGATGAGCAGTTCTTC. Translation: CASSYRPWGALIDEQFF.

This clonotype was detected many times. This chain uses TRBV20-1 with TRBJ2-3; TRBD1 agrees at 10 bases. J was trimmed by 6 bases and V by 4 bases; bases with no gene match: 7. CDR1 is DFQATT, CDR2 SNEGSKA, per germline (reference sequence). The CDR3 consists of 14 residues. Written as DNA, the CDR3 is TGCAGTGCTATGGGACAGGGGAGCTGGGATACGCAGTATTTT. It is translated as CSAMGQGSWDTQYF.

This clonotype has more than one count but fewer than ten. The rearrangement uses TRBV6-4 and TRBJ2-3; TRBD2 matches 13 bases. CDR1 is MRHNA, CDR2 SNTAGT, per germline. Trimming cost V 6 bases and J 0 bases; bases outside gene matches: 24. This CDR3 is 23 amino acids long. CDR3 coding DNA: TGTGCCAGCAGAGTACGCCAGGGACTAGCGGGGAGGATTCTTAACCTTAGCACAGATACGCAGTATTTT. It specifies CASRVRQGLAGRILNLSTDTQYF.

This clonotype was picked up many times. The V and J genes are TRBV12-3 or TRBV12-4 and TRBJ2-2, with D perhaps being TRBD1 or TRBD2 (6 bases each). The CDR3 is 15 residues long. V was cut by 1 base and J by 3 bases, with 9 bases left in between. The CDR3 DNA reads TGTGCCAGCAGTTTAGACGGGGGCCACACCGGGGAGCTGTTTTTT. Amino acid sequence: CASSLDGGHTGELFF.

The table lists this clonotype with many counts. V is TRBV4-3 and J is TRBJ2-5; D may be TRBD1 (5 bases). Trimming pared 1 base from V and 2 bases from J, leaving 11 bases between. CDR3 length: 15 residues. Germline V gives CDR1 LGHNA, CDR2 YSLEER. CDR3 in amino acids: CASSQGSAGQETQYF. The CDR3, as DNA: TGCGCCAGCAGCCAAGGGTCCGCAGGGCAAGAGACCCAGTACTTC.

This clonotype was counted many times. The chain joins TRBV5-1 to TRBJ2-6, with 7 bases matching TRBD1. Germline V gene lookup returns CDR1 SGHRS and CDR2 YFSETQ. The length of the CDR3 is 16 residues. V gave up 7 bases and J gave up 0 bases; unmatched junction bases: 7. The CDR3 loop is CASDRDGTSGANVLTF. For the CDR3, the DNA is TGCGCCAGCGACAGGGACGGGACCTCTGGGGCCAACGTCCTGACTTTC.

The V call is TRBV7-3, the J call TRBJ2-1, with D perhaps matching TRBD1 (5 bases). The CDR3 totals 14 residues. Germline V CDR1 and CDR2: SGHTA, FQGTGA. Trimming removed 2 bases from V and 9 bases from J, with 14 bases in between. Here the CDR3 DNA reads TGTGCCAGCAGCTTACGGCAGGGATCGAGTGAGCAGTTCTTC. This translates into CASSLRQGSSEQFF. Filled out from reference TRBV7-3 and TRBJ2-1, the complete variable domain reads GAGVSQTPSNKVTEKGKYVELRCDPISGHTALYWYRQSLGQGPEFLIYFQGTGAADDSGLPNDRFFAVRPEGSVSTLKIQRTERGDSAVYLCASSLRQGSSEQFFGPGTRLTVL.

This clonotype was observed at least ten times. The chain has TRBV4-2 and TRBJ2-3; no firm D call. CDR1 LGHNA and CDR2 YNFKEQ come from the germline V gene. This CDR3 is 14 amino acids long. V lost 0 bases, J lost 10 bases, and 14 bases lay in between. This CDR3 reads CASSQEGREIAQYF. CDR3 DNA sequence: TGTGCCAGCAGCCAAGAAGGGCGTGAGATTGCGCAGTATTTT.